A selection of T cell receptor beta chains follows, all from one sample in a study of T cell responses to AZD1222 COVID-19 vaccine. Sequencing was performed with immunoSEQ multiplex PCR; in TCRdb, only in-frame clones are kept and a portion is missing. The table lists fewer than 250,000 clones, around 93% of them singletons, with over 0.95% in the top ten. The sample consisted of peripheral blood, taken on day 0 of MenACWY control vaccination. These receptors all come from an adult in good health. Each CDR3 is given with its conserved first and last residue. D genes are given only for firm matches. A row's size may be missing; if present it is once, few, many or a size class.

d_gene	abundance	v_gene	j_gene	CDR3aa	CDR3nt
-	-	TRBV3-1/TRBV3-2	TRBJ1-5	CASSQVMGRGQPQHF	TGTGCCAGCAGCCAAGTAATGGGGCGAGGGCAGCCCCAGCATTTT
-	-	TRBV2	TRBJ1-5	CASSLSRGEPQHF	TGTGCCAGCAGCTTAAGTAGGGGCGAGCCCCAGCATTTT
-	-	TRBV12-3/TRBV12-4	TRBJ1-5	CASSFGSNQPQHF	TGTGCCAGTTCGTTTGGGAGCAATCAGCCCCAGCATTTT
TRBD1	once	TRBV27	TRBJ2-7	CASSWGQFYEQYF	TGTGCCAGCAGTTGGGGACAGTTCTACGAGCAGTACTTC
TRBD1	once	TRBV6-1	TRBJ2-1	CASSELNRGTNEQFF	TGTGCCAGCAGTGAACTGAACAGGGGGACGAATGAGCAGTTCTTC
TRBD2	-	TRBV6-4	TRBJ2-1	CATGERGGEQFF	TGTGCCACGGGGGAGCGGGGGGGCGAGCAGTTCTTC
-	-	TRBV12-3/TRBV12-4	TRBJ1-5	CASSADYAGPQHF	TGTGCCAGCAGTGCCGACTACGCGGGGCCCCAGCATTTT
-	-	TRBV7-9	TRBJ1-2	CASSPVANYGYTF	TGTGCCAGCAGCCCAGTCGCTAACTATGGCTACACCTTC
-	-	TRBV4-3	TRBJ2-3	CASSQDMGPSDTQYF	TGCGCCAGCAGCCAAGATATGGGACCATCCGATACGCAGTATTTT
-	-	TRBV3-1/TRBV3-2	TRBJ2-1	CASSPRTESYNEQFF	TGTGCCAGCAGCCCGAGGACAGAGAGCTACAATGAGCAGTTCTTC
-	-	TRBV7-2	TRBJ1-1	CASSDQGRTEAFF	TGTGCCAGCAGCGATCAGGGGAGGACTGAAGCTTTCTTT
TRBD2	-	TRBV30	TRBJ2-3	CAWKSGLAGTDTQYF	TGTGCCTGGAAGTCGGGACTAGCGGGGACAGATACGCAGTATTTT
TRBD1	-	TRBV6-6	TRBJ2-1	CASSYSMTGATNEQFF	TGTGCCAGCAGTTACTCTATGACAGGGGCCACCAATGAGCAGTTCTTC
TRBD1	-	TRBV11-2	TRBJ2-7	CASTSGGSFYEQYF	TGTGCCAGCACCTCAGGGGGCAGCTTCTACGAGCAGTACTTC
-	-	TRBV3-1/TRBV3-2	TRBJ2-1	CASSQEGNEQFF	TGTGCCAGCAGCCAAGAGGGCAATGAGCAGTTCTTC
TRBD1	-	TRBV4-2	TRBJ1-2	CASSVDRVNGYTF	TGTGCCAGCAGCGTGGACAGGGTAAATGGCTACACCTTC
-	-	TRBV19	TRBJ1-3	CASSGTIAGNTIYF	TGTGCCAGTAGCGGGACAATTGCCGGAAACACCATATATTTT
-	-	TRBV12-3/TRBV12-4	TRBJ1-1	CASSPRGNTEAFF	TGTGCCAGCAGTCCGCGAGGGAACACTGAAGCTTTCTTT
-	-	TRBV28	TRBJ1-2	CASSLLTGGYTF	TGTGCCAGCAGTTTATTAACGGGTGGCTACACCTTC
-	once	TRBV18	TRBJ1-1	CASSPGGITEAFF	TGTGCCAGCTCACCCGGGGGGATCACTGAAGCTTTCTTT
-	-	TRBV3-1/TRBV3-2	TRBJ1-6	CASSPSPLPNSPLHF	TGTGCCAGCAGCCCCAGTCCCCTCCCAAATTCACCCCTCCACTTT
TRBD1	-	TRBV6-2/TRBV6-3	TRBJ1-6	CASSYTTGNSPLHF	TGTGCCAGCAGTTACACGACAGGGAATTCACCCCTCCACTTT
-	-	TRBV19	TRBJ1-5	CATTPSDSNQPQHF	TGTGCCACCACCCCCTCAGATAGCAATCAGCCCCAGCATTTT